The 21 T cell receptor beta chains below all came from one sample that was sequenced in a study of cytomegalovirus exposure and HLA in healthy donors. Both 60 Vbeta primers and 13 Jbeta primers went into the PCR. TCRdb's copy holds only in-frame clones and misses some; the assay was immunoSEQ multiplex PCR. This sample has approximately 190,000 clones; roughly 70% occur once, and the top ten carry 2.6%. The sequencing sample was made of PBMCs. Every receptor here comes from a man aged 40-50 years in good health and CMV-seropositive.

The CDR3 here is CASSPTAGGRKNEQFF. The CDR3 coding sequence is TGTGCCAGCAGCCCTACGGCGGGGGGGCGGAAAAATGAGCAGTTCTTC. The chain employs TRBV7-2 and TRBJ2-1, with TRBD2 identical over 9 bases. This CDR3 has 16 residues. Germline CDR1 and CDR2: SGHTA and FQGNSA. The V segment lost 5 bases and the J segment 7 bases; nucleotides outside the gene matches: 12.

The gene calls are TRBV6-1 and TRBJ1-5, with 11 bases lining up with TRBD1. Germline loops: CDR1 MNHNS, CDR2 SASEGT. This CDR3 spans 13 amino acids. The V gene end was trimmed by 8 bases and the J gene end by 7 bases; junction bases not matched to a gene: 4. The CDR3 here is CASRDRGRQPQHF. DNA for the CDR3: TGTGCCAGCCGGGACAGGGGGAGGCAGCCCCAGCATTTT.

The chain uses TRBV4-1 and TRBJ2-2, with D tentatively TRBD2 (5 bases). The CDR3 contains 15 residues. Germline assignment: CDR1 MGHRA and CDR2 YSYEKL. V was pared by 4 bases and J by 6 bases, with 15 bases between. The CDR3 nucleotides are TGCGCCAGCAGCCCCGACCCTAGCCGGGCCGGGGAGCTGTTTTTT. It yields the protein CASSPDPSRAGELFF.

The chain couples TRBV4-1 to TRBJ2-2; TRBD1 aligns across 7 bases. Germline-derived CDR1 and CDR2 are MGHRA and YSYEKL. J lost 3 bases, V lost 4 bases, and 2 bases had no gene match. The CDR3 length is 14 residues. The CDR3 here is CASSPTGYTGELFF. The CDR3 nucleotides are TGCGCCAGCAGCCCGACAGGGTACACCGGGGAGCTGTTTTTT.

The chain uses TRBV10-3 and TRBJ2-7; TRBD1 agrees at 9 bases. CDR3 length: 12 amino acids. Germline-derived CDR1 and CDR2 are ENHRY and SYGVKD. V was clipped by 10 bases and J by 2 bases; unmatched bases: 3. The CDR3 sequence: CASRDRAYEQYF. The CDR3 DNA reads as TGTGCCAGCCGGGACAGGGCCTACGAGCAGTACTTC.

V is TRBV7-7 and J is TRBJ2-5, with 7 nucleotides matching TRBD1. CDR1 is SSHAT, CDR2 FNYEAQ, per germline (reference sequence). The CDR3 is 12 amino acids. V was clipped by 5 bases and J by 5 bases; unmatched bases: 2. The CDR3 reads CASSGDSETQYF. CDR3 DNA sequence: TGTGCCAGCAGCGGGGACAGCGAGACCCAGTACTTC.

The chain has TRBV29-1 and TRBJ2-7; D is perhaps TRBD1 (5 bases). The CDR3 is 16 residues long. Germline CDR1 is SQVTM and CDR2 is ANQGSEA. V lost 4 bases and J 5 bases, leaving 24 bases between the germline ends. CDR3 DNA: TGCAGCGTTGCTCGGTCAGCAATAGGGGCCGAGGACGAGCAGTACTTC. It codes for CSVARSAIGAEDEQYF.

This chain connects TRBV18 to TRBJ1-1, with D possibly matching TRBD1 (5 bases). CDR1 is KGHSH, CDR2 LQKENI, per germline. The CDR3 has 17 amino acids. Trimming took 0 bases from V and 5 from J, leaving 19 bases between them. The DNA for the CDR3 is TGTGCCAGCTCACCACCGGTTGGTCCCAGGGTCCGGACTGAAGCTTTCTTT. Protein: CASSPPVGPRVRTEAFF.

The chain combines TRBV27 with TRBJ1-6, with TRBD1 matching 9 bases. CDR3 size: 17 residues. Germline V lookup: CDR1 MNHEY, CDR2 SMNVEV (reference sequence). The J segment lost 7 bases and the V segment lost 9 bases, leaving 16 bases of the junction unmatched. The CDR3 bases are TGTGCCAGTTCAATACTCCCACCGACAGGGGGAAATTCACCCCTCCACTTT. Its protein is CASSILPPTGGNSPLHF.

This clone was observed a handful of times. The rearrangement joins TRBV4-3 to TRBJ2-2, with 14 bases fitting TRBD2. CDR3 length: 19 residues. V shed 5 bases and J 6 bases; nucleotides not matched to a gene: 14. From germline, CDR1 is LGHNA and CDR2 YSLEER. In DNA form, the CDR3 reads TGCGCCAGCAGCGGCTGGACTAGCGGGGGGCCGCGACCAGCCGGGGAGCTGTTTTTT. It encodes CASSGWTSGGPRPAGELFF.

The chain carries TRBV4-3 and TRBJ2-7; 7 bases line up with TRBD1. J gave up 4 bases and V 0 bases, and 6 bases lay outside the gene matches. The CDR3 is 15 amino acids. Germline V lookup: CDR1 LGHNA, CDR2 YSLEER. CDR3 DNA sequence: TGCGCCAGCAGCCAAGACCTAGGACAGGCATACGAGCAGTACTTC. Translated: CASSQDLGQAYEQYF.

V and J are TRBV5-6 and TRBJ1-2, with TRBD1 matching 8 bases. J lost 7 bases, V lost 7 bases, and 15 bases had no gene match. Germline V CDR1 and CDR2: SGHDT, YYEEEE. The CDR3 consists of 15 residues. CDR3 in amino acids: CASVEAGGWVGGYTF. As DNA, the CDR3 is TGTGCCAGCGTCGAGGCAGGGGGCTGGGTGGGTGGCTACACCTTC.

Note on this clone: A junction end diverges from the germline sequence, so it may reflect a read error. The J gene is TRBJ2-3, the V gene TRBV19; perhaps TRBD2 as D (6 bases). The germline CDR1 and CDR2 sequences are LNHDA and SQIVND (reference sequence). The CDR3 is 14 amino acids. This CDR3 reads CVSSIAAVQDTQYF. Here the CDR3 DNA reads TGTGTCAGTAGTATAGCGGCGGTGCAGGATACGCAGTATTTT.

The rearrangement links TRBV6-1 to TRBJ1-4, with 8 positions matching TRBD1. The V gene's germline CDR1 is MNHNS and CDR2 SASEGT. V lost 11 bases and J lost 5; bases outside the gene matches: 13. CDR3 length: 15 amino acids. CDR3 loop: CAGRREGQGNEKLFF. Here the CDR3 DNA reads TGTGCCGGCCGCAGGGAAGGACAGGGCAATGAAAAACTGTTTTTT.

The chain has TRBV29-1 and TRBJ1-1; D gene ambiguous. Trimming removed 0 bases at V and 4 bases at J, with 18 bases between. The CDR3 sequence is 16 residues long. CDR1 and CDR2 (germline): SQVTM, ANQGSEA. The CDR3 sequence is CSVEEYGGLQSTEAFF. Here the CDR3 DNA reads TGCAGCGTTGAAGAGTACGGTGGGCTCCAGAGCACTGAAGCTTTCTTT.

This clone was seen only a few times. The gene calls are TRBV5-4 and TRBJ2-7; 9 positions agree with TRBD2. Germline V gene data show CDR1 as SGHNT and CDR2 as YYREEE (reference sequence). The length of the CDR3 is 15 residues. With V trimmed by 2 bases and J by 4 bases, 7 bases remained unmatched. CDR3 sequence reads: CASSFGVAGAYEQYF. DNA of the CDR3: TGTGCCAGCAGCTTCGGGGTAGCGGGGGCGTACGAGCAGTACTTC.

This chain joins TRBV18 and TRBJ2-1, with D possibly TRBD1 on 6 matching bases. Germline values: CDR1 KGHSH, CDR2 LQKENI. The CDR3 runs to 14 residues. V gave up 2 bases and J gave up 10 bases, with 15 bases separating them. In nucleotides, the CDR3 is TGTGCCAGCTCACCAGAGACAGGCCGCAACGAGCAGTTCTTC. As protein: CASSPETGRNEQFF.

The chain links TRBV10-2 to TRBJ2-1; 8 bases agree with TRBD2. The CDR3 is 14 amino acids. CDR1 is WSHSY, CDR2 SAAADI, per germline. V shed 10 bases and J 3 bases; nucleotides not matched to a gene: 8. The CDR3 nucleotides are TGCGCCACCGTCGAGGCGGGGGGCTACAATGAGCAGTTCTTC. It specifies CATVEAGGYNEQFF.

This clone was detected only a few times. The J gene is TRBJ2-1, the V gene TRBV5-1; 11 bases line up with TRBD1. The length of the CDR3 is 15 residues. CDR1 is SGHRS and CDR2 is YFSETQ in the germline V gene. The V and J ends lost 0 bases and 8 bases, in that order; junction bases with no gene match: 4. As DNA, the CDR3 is TGCGCCAGCAGCTTGGAGGGACAGGGGGGAGATGAGCAGTTCTTC. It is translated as CASSLEGQGGDEQFF.

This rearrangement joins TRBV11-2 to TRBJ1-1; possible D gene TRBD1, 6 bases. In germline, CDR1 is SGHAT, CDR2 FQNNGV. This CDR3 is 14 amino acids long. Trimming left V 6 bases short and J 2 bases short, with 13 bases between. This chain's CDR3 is CASSSGTINTEAFF. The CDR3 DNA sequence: TGTGCCAGCAGTTCCGGGACAATCAACACTGAAGCTTTCTTT.

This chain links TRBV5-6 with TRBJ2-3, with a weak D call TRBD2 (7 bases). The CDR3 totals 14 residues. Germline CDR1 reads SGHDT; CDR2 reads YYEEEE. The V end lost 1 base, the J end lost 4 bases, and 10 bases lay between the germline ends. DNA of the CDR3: TGTGCCAGCAGCTTGACGGGGGGCGCAGATACGCAGTATTTT. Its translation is CASSLTGGADTQYF.